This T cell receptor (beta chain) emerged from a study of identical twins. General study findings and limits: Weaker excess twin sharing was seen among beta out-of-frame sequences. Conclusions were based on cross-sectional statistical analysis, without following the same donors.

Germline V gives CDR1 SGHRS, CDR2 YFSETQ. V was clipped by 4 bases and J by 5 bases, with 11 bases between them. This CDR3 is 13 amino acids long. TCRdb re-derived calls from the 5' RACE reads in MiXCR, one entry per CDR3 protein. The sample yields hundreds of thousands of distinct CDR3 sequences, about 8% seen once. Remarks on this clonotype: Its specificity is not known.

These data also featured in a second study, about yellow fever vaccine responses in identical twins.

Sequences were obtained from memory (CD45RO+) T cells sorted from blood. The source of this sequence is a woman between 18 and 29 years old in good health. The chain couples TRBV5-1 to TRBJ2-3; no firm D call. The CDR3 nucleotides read TGCGCCAGCAGCATAGACTCGGGAGATACGCAGTATTTT. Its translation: CASSIDSGDTQYF. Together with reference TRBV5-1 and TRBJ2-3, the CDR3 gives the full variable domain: KAGVTQTPRYLIKTRGQQVTLSCSPISGHRSVSWYQQTPGQGLQFLFEYFSETQRNKGNFPGRFSGRQFSNSRSEMNVSTLELGDSALYLCASSIDSGDTQYFGPGTRLTVL.